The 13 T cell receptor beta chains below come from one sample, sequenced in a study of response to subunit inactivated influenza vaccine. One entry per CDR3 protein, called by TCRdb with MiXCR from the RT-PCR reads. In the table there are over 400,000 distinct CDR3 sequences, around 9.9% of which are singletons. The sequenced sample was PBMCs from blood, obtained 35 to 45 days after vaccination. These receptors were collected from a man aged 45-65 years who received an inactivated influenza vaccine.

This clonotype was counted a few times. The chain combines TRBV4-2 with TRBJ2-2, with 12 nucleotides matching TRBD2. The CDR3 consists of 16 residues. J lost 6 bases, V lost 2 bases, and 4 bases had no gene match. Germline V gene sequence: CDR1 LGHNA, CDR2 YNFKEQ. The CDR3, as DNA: TGTGCCAGCAGCCAAATACTAGCGGGAGGATCCGGGGAGCTGTTTTTT. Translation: CASSQILAGGSGELFF.

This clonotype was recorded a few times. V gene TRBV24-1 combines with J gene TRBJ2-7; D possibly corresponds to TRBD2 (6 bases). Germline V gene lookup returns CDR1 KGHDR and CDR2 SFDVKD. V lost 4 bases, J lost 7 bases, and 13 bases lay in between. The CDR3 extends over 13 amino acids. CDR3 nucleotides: TGTGCCACCAGTGACCCCGGGAGCGTTGAGCAGTACTTC. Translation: CATSDPGSVEQYF.

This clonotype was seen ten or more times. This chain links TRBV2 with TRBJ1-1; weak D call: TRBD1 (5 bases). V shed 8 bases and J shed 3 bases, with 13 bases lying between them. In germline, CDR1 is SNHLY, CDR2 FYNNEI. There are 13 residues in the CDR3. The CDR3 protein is CASGIGRDTEAFF. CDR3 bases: TGTGCCAGCGGTATTGGCAGGGACACTGAAGCTTTCTTT. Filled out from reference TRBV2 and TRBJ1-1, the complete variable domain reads EPEVTQTPSHQVTQMGQEVILRCVPISNHLYFYWYRQILGQKVEFLVSFYNNEISEKSEIFDDQFSVERPDGSNFTLKIRSTKLEDSAMYFCASGIGRDTEAFFGQGTRLTVV.

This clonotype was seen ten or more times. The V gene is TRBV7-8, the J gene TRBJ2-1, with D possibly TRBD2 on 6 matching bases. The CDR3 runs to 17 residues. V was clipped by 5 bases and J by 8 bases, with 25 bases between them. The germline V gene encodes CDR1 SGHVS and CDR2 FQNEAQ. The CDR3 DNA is TGTGCCAGCAGCCCGTCGACAGTTCTCGCGGGGATCGATGAGCAGTTCTTC. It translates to CASSPSTVLAGIDEQFF.

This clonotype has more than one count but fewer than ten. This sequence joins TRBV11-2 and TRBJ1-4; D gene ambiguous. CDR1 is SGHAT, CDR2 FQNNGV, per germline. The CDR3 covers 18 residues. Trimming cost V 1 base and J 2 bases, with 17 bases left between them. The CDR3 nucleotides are TGTGCCAGCAGCTTAGTGTTACGGTCGGGCCCTACTAATGAAAAACTGTTTTTT. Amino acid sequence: CASSLVLRSGPTNEKLFF.

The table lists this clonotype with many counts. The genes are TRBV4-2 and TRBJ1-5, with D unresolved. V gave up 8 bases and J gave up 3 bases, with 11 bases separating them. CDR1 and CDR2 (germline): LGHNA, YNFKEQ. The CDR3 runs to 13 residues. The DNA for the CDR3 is TGTGCCAGCGCGCCGGGAGTCAATCAGCCCCAGCATTTT. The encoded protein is CASAPGVNQPQHF.

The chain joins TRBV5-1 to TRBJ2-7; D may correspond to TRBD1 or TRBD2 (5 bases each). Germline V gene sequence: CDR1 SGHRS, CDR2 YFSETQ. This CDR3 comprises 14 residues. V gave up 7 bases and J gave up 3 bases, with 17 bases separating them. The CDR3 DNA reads TGCGCCAGCTCTCCCGGGGACCCTCGCTACGAGCAGTACTTC. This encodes CASSPGDPRYEQYF.

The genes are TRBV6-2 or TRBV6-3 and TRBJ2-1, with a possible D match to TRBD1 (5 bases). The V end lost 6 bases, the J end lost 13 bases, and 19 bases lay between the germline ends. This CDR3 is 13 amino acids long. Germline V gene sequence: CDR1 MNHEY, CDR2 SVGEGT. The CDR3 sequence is CASSPDSAYLQFF. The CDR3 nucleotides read TGTGCCAGCAGCCCCGACAGCGCGTACCTACAGTTCTTC.

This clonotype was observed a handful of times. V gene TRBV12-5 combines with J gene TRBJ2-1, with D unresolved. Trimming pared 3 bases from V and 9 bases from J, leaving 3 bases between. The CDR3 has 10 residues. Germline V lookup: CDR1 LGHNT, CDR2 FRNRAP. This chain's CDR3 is CASGLCEQFF. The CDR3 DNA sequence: TGTGCTAGTGGTTTATGTGAGCAGTTCTTC.

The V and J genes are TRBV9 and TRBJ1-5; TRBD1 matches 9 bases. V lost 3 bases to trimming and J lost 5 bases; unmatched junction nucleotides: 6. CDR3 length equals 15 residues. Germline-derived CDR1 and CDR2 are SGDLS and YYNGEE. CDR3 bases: TGTGCCAGCAGCGAGGGACAGGGCTTATATCAGCCCCAGCATTTT. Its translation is CASSEGQGLYQPQHF.

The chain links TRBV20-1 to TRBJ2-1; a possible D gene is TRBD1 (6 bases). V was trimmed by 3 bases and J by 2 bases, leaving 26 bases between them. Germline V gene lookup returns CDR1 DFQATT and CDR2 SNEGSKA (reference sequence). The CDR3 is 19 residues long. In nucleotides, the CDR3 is TGCAGTGCTAGGCTCCGCGGCGTTCGCCAGGGGTGGGCCTACAATGAGCAGTTCTTC. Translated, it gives CSARLRGVRQGWAYNEQFF.

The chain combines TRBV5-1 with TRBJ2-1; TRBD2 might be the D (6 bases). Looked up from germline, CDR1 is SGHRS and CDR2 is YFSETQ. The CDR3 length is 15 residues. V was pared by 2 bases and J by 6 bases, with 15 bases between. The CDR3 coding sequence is TGCGCCAGCAGCTTAGGAGGGATGAGTGGCAATGAGCAGTTCTTC. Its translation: CASSLGGMSGNEQFF.

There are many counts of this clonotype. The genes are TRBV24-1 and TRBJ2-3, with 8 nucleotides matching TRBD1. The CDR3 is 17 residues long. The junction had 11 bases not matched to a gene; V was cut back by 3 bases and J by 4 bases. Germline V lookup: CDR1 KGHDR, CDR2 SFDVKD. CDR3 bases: TGTGCCACCAGTGATCGGTCGTGGACAGGGCATCCAGATACGCAGTATTTT. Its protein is CATSDRSWTGHPDTQYF.